Listed below are T cell receptor beta chains from one sample, sequenced in a study of blood T cell repertoires in COVID-19. Produced via immunoSEQ multiplex PCR; TCRdb's table is partial and in-frame only. This repertoire shows approximately 200,000 clones, roughly 94% found once; its top ten account for roughly 0.76%. Sequencing was performed on peripheral blood. The receptor set was obtained from a man aged 30 to 45 with COVID-19, enrolled during active disease. Both conserved end residues are part of each CDR3. A D gene is named only where the DNA matches it firmly. Part of the rows lack a size; the others show once, few, many or a class for expanded clones.

abundance: .
j_gene: TRBJ2-4
v_gene: TRBV10-1
d_gene: .
CDR3nt: TGCGCCAGCAGTGCCGGGACAATCTTAGCCAAAAACATTCAGTACTTC
CDR3aa: CASSAGTILAKNIQYF

abundance: once
j_gene: TRBJ2-5
v_gene: TRBV15
d_gene: TRBD1
CDR3nt: TGTGCCACCAGCAGATGGGGGACAGGGGCCATTTACCAAGAGACCCAGTACTTC
CDR3aa: CATSRWGTGAIYQETQYF

abundance: .
j_gene: TRBJ2-2
v_gene: TRBV2
d_gene: TRBD1
CDR3nt: TGTGCCAGCAGTGAGACGAGGGACAGGATAACGAACACCGGGGAGCTGTTTTTT
CDR3aa: CASSETRDRITNTGELFF

abundance: .
j_gene: TRBJ1-2
v_gene: TRBV7-6
d_gene: TRBD1
CDR3nt: TGTGCCAGCAGCCTTGGACAGGGTTATGGCTACACCTTC
CDR3aa: CASSLGQGYGYTF

abundance: .
j_gene: TRBJ2-2
v_gene: TRBV27
d_gene: .
CDR3nt: TGTGCCAGCAGCCCGTCCCCGAACACCGGGGAGCTGTTTTTT
CDR3aa: CASSPSPNTGELFF

abundance: once
j_gene: TRBJ1-4
v_gene: TRBV10-3
d_gene: TRBD1
CDR3nt: TGTGCCATCAGTGAGGCGACAGGGAATGAAAAACTGTTTTTT
CDR3aa: CAISEATGNEKLFF

abundance: .
j_gene: TRBJ1-4
v_gene: TRBV5-5
d_gene: TRBD1
CDR3nt: TGTGCCAGCAGGGACAGGCCAACTAATGAAAAACTGTTTTTT
CDR3aa: CASRDRPTNEKLFF

abundance: .
j_gene: TRBJ1-2
v_gene: TRBV19
d_gene: .
CDR3nt: TGTGCCAGTAGCAGCGCTGAAGGGACTGGCTATGGCTACACCTTC
CDR3aa: CASSSAEGTGYGYTF

abundance: .
j_gene: TRBJ1-4
v_gene: TRBV5-1
d_gene: TRBD1
CDR3nt: TGCGCCAGCAGCGGCGGACAGGGGGCGGATGAAAAACTGTTTTTT
CDR3aa: CASSGGQGADEKLFF

abundance: .
j_gene: TRBJ1-6
v_gene: TRBV30
d_gene: .
CDR3nt: TGTGCCTGGGTGACAGCCCGTTCACCCCTCCACTTT
CDR3aa: CAWVTARSPLHF

abundance: .
j_gene: TRBJ1-1
v_gene: TRBV19
d_gene: .
CDR3nt: TGTGCCAGTAGTGAGGGGAGGCTTGGGGACACTGAAGCTTTCTTT
CDR3aa: CASSEGRLGDTEAFF

abundance: few
j_gene: TRBJ1-6
v_gene: TRBV6-4
d_gene: TRBD1
CDR3nt: TGTGCCAGCAGTGTCGTTGGACAGGGGTCACCCCTCCACTTT
CDR3aa: CASSVVGQGSPLHF

abundance: .
j_gene: TRBJ1-3
v_gene: TRBV12-5
d_gene: .
CDR3nt: TGTGCTAGTGGCAAGTCAGGGGCAGGTGGAAACACCATATATTTT
CDR3aa: CASGKSGAGGNTIYF

abundance: .
j_gene: TRBJ1-5
v_gene: TRBV6-5
d_gene: TRBD1
CDR3nt: TGTGCCAGCAGGCCCGGGACAGGGGGATACCAGCCCCAGCATTTT
CDR3aa: CASRPGTGGYQPQHF

abundance: .
j_gene: TRBJ1-1
v_gene: TRBV10-1
d_gene: .
CDR3nt: TGCGCCAGCAGAATGACTTGGGACACTGAAGCTTTCTTT
CDR3aa: CASRMTWDTEAFF

abundance: .
j_gene: TRBJ2-2
v_gene: TRBV19
d_gene: TRBD1
CDR3nt: TGTGCCAGTATTCGGACAGGGGAAATCACCGGGGAGCTGTTTTTT
CDR3aa: CASIRTGEITGELFF

abundance: .
j_gene: TRBJ2-1
v_gene: TRBV6-5
d_gene: TRBD2
CDR3nt: TGTGCCAGCAGTTCCTACCTAGCGGGGGGCTACAATGAGCAGTTCTTC
CDR3aa: CASSSYLAGGYNEQFF

abundance: once
j_gene: TRBJ2-2
v_gene: TRBV29-1
d_gene: TRBD1
CDR3nt: TGCAGCGTATTACCGGGACAGGTTAACACCGGGGAGCTGTTTTTT
CDR3aa: CSVLPGQVNTGELFF

abundance: .
j_gene: TRBJ2-5
v_gene: TRBV6-2/TRBV6-3
d_gene: .
CDR3nt: TGTGCCAGCAGCTGGCAGGGGGAGACCCAGTACTTC
CDR3aa: CASSWQGETQYF

abundance: .
j_gene: TRBJ2-3
v_gene: TRBV4-2
d_gene: TRBD2
CDR3nt: TGTGCCAGCAGCCAAGCGGGGCTAGCGGGGGCTAAAAGGACAGATACGCAGTATTTT
CDR3aa: CASSQAGLAGAKRTDTQYF

abundance: .
j_gene: TRBJ2-3
v_gene: TRBV11-2
d_gene: .
CDR3nt: TGTGCCACCAGGACTGCCACAGATACGCAGTATTTT
CDR3aa: CATRTATDTQYF

abundance: .
j_gene: TRBJ1-5
v_gene: TRBV28
d_gene: .
CDR3nt: TGTGCCAGCAGTTTTCAGGACTATCAGCCCCAGCATTTT
CDR3aa: CASSFQDYQPQHF

abundance: .
j_gene: TRBJ1-5
v_gene: TRBV7-2
d_gene: .
CDR3nt: TGTGCCAGCAGTACAAGGCAGGGCAATCAGCCCCAGCATTTT
CDR3aa: CASSTRQGNQPQHF

abundance: .
j_gene: TRBJ1-5
v_gene: TRBV19
d_gene: TRBD1
CDR3nt: TGTGCCAGTAGGCCCACAGGGGGCTATCAGCCCCAGCATTTT
CDR3aa: CASRPTGGYQPQHF

abundance: .
j_gene: TRBJ2-1
v_gene: TRBV4-2
d_gene: TRBD2
CDR3nt: TGTGCCAGCAGCCAAGATGGTTTGACTAGCGGGGGGGCAGCGCAGTTCTTC
CDR3aa: CASSQDGLTSGGAAQFF

abundance: once
j_gene: TRBJ2-5
v_gene: TRBV7-9
d_gene: .
CDR3nt: TGTGCCAGCAGCTTAGGTCGACAGATGCAAGAGACCCAGTACTTC
CDR3aa: CASSLGRQMQETQYF

abundance: .
j_gene: TRBJ1-1
v_gene: TRBV6-5
d_gene: .
CDR3nt: TGTGCCAGCAGTTACAAGGCCAGACAGACTGAAGCTTTCTTT
CDR3aa: CASSYKARQTEAFF

abundance: .
j_gene: TRBJ2-1
v_gene: TRBV7-2
d_gene: .
CDR3nt: TGTGCCAGCAGCTTAGGATGGGGGGATGAGCAGTTCTTC
CDR3aa: CASSLGWGDEQFF

abundance: .
j_gene: TRBJ2-5
v_gene: TRBV5-1
d_gene: TRBD2
CDR3nt: TGCGCCAGCAGCCTGGGACTAAACCTCCGGGAGACCCAGTACTTC
CDR3aa: CASSLGLNLRETQYF

abundance: .
j_gene: TRBJ1-6
v_gene: TRBV2
d_gene: TRBD1
CDR3nt: TGTGCCAGCAGCGCGGACAGGGGTTATTCACCCCTCCACTTT
CDR3aa: CASSADRGYSPLHF

abundance: .
j_gene: TRBJ1-1
v_gene: TRBV5-1
d_gene: TRBD1
CDR3nt: TGCGCCAGCACCTTCCAGGGGGACACTGAAGCTTTCTTT
CDR3aa: CASTFQGDTEAFF

abundance: few
j_gene: TRBJ1-4
v_gene: TRBV6-5
d_gene: .
CDR3nt: TGTGCCAGCAGGGGAGGGGCAGCAAATGAAAAACTGTTTTTT
CDR3aa: CASRGGAANEKLFF

abundance: .
j_gene: TRBJ1-1
v_gene: TRBV6-6
d_gene: .
CDR3nt: TGTGCCAGCAGTTACGACGGGGATGGCACTGAAGCTTTCTTT
CDR3aa: CASSYDGDGTEAFF

abundance: .
j_gene: TRBJ1-3
v_gene: TRBV9
d_gene: .
CDR3nt: TGTGCCAGCAGCTCGGACGGGAGGAACACCATATATTTT
CDR3aa: CASSSDGRNTIYF

abundance: .
j_gene: TRBJ2-3
v_gene: TRBV4-2
d_gene: .
CDR3nt: TGTGCCAGCAGCCAAGGGAGGACAGATACGCAGTATTTT
CDR3aa: CASSQGRTDTQYF

abundance: .
j_gene: TRBJ1-2
v_gene: TRBV6-1
d_gene: .
CDR3nt: TGTGCCAGCAGTGATGGGCAGGGCGCCTATGGCTACACCTTC
CDR3aa: CASSDGQGAYGYTF

abundance: .
j_gene: TRBJ1-1
v_gene: TRBV7-2
d_gene: .
CDR3nt: TGTGCCAGCAGCGCCCACGAAGGGGCGGAGAACACTGAAGCTTTCTTT
CDR3aa: CASSAHEGAENTEAFF

abundance: few
j_gene: TRBJ1-1
v_gene: TRBV3-1/TRBV3-2
d_gene: .
CDR3nt: TGTGCCAGCAGGGAGGAGGGGAGCAACACTGAAGCTTTCTTT
CDR3aa: CASREEGSNTEAFF

abundance: .
j_gene: TRBJ1-2
v_gene: TRBV6-5
d_gene: .
CDR3nt: TGTGCCAGCAGTTACGATCGGAGCAACTATGGCTACACCTTC
CDR3aa: CASSYDRSNYGYTF

abundance: .
j_gene: TRBJ1-1
v_gene: TRBV12-5
d_gene: .
CDR3nt: TGTGCTAGTGGTGGGACACTCACTGAAGCTTTCTTT
CDR3aa: CASGGTLTEAFF

abundance: .
j_gene: TRBJ1-3
v_gene: TRBV3-1/TRBV3-2
d_gene: TRBD1
CDR3nt: TGTGCCAGCAGCCCGTGGGGACAGGGGGGAAACACCATATATTTT
CDR3aa: CASSPWGQGGNTIYF

abundance: .
j_gene: TRBJ1-1
v_gene: TRBV7-9
d_gene: .
CDR3nt: TGTGCCAGCAGCACACAGGGACGCACTGAAGCTTTCTTT
CDR3aa: CASSTQGRTEAFF

abundance: .
j_gene: TRBJ2-3
v_gene: TRBV5-5
d_gene: TRBD2
CDR3nt: TGTGCCAGCAGCCGAGCTAGCGGGGGGGCCGATTGGACAGATACGCAGTATTTT
CDR3aa: CASSRASGGADWTDTQYF

abundance: .
j_gene: TRBJ1-3
v_gene: TRBV5-6
d_gene: TRBD1
CDR3nt: TGTGCCAGCAGCTTGGACAGGGGGCACACCATATATTTT
CDR3aa: CASSLDRGHTIYF

abundance: .
j_gene: TRBJ1-4
v_gene: TRBV5-4
d_gene: TRBD1
CDR3nt: TGTGCCAGCAGCTTGGGTACGGGACAGGGGAGTAATGAAAAACTGTTTTTT
CDR3aa: CASSLGTGQGSNEKLFF

abundance: .
j_gene: TRBJ2-7
v_gene: TRBV5-1
d_gene: TRBD2
CDR3nt: TGCGCCAGCCCTGCCGGGACTAGCGGGGAGGCATTGCAGGAGCAGTACTTC
CDR3aa: CASPAGTSGEALQEQYF

abundance: .
j_gene: TRBJ2-1
v_gene: TRBV20-1
d_gene: .
CDR3nt: TGCAGTGCTAGTCCGGACTACGCCAATGAGCAGTTCTTC
CDR3aa: CSASPDYANEQFF

abundance: .
j_gene: TRBJ2-5
v_gene: TRBV4-1
d_gene: TRBD2
CDR3nt: TGCGCCAGCAGCCAAGATCTGGGGTTGGCGGGGGGCCAGTACTTC
CDR3aa: CASSQDLGLAGGQYF

abundance: .
j_gene: TRBJ2-3
v_gene: TRBV5-4
d_gene: TRBD2
CDR3nt: TGTGCCAGCAGCTCCGGGACTAGCGGGGGGGTAAGAACAGATACGCAGTATTTT
CDR3aa: CASSSGTSGGVRTDTQYF

abundance: .
j_gene: TRBJ1-1
v_gene: TRBV6-6
d_gene: .
CDR3nt: TGTGCCAGCAGTCTTATGGGACTTGAAGCTTTCTTT
CDR3aa: CASSLMGLEAFF

abundance: .
j_gene: TRBJ1-6
v_gene: TRBV7-9
d_gene: .
CDR3nt: TGTGCCAGCAGCTTAGGGAGCCTTAATTCACCCCTCCACTTT
CDR3aa: CASSLGSLNSPLHF

abundance: .
j_gene: TRBJ1-4
v_gene: TRBV30
d_gene: TRBD1
CDR3nt: TGTGCCTGGAGTCGACAGGGGGAAAAACTGTTTTTT
CDR3aa: CAWSRQGEKLFF

abundance: .
j_gene: TRBJ2-7
v_gene: TRBV12-3/TRBV12-4
d_gene: TRBD2
CDR3nt: TGTGCCAGCAGCTTTGGACTAGCCGAGCAGTACTTC
CDR3aa: CASSFGLAEQYF

abundance: .
j_gene: TRBJ2-4
v_gene: TRBV3-1/TRBV3-2
d_gene: TRBD2
CDR3nt: TGTGCCAGCAGCCTAAGCATCGCTAGCGGGGGATCTATTCAGTACTTC
CDR3aa: CASSLSIASGGSIQYF

abundance: few
j_gene: TRBJ1-2
v_gene: TRBV5-6
d_gene: TRBD1
CDR3nt: TGTGCCAGCAGCCCGGGACAGGGGTATAGAGGCTACACCTTC
CDR3aa: CASSPGQGYRGYTF

abundance: once
j_gene: TRBJ2-3
v_gene: TRBV3-1/TRBV3-2
d_gene: TRBD2
CDR3nt: TGTGCCAGCAGCCAAGATTCCAGCGGGGGCTCAGATACGCAGTATTTT
CDR3aa: CASSQDSSGGSDTQYF

abundance: .
j_gene: TRBJ1-1
v_gene: TRBV7-9
d_gene: .
CDR3nt: TGTGCCAGCAGCTTAGGGACTCCATCTGAAGCTTTCTTT
CDR3aa: CASSLGTPSEAFF

abundance: .
j_gene: TRBJ1-1
v_gene: TRBV7-3
d_gene: .
CDR3nt: TGTGCCAGCAGCCAGACAGGAGCGAACACTGAAGCTTTCTTT
CDR3aa: CASSQTGANTEAFF

abundance: .
j_gene: TRBJ2-7
v_gene: TRBV5-6
d_gene: TRBD1
CDR3nt: TGTGCCAGCAGCTCCTATCGATGGACAGGTCTTACCTACGAGCAGTACTTC
CDR3aa: CASSSYRWTGLTYEQYF